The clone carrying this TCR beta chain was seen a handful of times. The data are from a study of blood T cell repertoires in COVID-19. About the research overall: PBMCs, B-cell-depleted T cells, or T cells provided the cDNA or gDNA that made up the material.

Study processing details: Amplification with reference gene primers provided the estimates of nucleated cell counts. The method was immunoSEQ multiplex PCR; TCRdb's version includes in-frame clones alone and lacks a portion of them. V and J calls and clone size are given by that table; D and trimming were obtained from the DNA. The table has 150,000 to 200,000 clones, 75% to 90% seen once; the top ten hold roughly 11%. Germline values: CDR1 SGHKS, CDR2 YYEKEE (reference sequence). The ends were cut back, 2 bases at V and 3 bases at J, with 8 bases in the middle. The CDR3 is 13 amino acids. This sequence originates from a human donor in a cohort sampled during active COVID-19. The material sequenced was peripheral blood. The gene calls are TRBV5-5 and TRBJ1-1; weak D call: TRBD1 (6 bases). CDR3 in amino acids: CASSFSGDTEAFF. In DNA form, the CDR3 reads TGTGCCAGCAGCTTTTCAGGGGACACTGAAGCTTTCTTT.